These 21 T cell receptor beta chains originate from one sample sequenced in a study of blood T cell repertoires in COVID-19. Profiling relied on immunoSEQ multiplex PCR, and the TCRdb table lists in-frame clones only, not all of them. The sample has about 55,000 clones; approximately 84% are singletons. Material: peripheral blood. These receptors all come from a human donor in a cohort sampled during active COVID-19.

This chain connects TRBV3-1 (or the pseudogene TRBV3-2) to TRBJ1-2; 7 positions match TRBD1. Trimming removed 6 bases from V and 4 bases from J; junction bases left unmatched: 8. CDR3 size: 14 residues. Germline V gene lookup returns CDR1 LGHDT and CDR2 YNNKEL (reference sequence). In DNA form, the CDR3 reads TGTGCCAGCAGTTTCCTGGACAGGATCTATGGCTACACCTTC. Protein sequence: CASSFLDRIYGYTF.

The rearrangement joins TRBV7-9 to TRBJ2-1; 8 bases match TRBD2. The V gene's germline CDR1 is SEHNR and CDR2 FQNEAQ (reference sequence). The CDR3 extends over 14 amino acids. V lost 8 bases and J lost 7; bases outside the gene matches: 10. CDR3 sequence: CASSGSGGGNEQFF. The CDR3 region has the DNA TGTGCCAGCTCAGGAAGCGGGGGAGGGAATGAGCAGTTCTTC.

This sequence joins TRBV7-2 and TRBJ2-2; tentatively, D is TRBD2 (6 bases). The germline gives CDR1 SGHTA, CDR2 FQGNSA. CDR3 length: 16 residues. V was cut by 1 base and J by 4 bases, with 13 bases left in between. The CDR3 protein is CASSLGGDRPTGELFF. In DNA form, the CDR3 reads TGTGCCAGCAGCTTAGGCGGGGACCGACCCACCGGGGAGCTGTTTTTT.

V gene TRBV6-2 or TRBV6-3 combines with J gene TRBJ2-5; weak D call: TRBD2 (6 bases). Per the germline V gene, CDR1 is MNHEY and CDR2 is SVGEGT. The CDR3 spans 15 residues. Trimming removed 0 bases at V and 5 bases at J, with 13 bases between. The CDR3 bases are TGTGCCAGCAGTTACTCAGCGGGCCCCGGGGAGACCCAGTACTTC. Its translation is CASSYSAGPGETQYF.

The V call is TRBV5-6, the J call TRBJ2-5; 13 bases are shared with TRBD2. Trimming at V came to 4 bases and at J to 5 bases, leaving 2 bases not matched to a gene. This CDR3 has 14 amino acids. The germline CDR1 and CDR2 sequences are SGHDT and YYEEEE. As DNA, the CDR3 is TGTGCCAGCAGCACGGGACTAGCGGGGGAGACCCAGTACTTC. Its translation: CASSTGLAGETQYF. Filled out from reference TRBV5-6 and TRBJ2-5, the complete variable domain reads DAGVTQSPTHLIKTRGQQVTLRCSPKSGHDTVSWYQQALGQGPQFIFQYYEEEERQRGNFPDRFSGHQFPNYSSELNVNALLLGDSALYLCASSTGLAGETQYFGPGTRLLVL.

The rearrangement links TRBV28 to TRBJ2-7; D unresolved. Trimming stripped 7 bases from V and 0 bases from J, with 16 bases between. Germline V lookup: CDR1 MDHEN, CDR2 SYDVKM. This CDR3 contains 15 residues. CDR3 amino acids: CASNQWASSSYEQYF. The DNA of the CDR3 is TGTGCCAGCAACCAATGGGCTTCCAGCTCCTACGAGCAGTACTTC.

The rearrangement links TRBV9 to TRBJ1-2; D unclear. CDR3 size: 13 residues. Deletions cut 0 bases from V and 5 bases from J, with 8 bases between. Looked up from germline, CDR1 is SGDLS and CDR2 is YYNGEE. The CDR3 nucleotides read TGTGCCAGCAGCGTAGACGGACTTTATGGCTACACCTTC. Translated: CASSVDGLYGYTF. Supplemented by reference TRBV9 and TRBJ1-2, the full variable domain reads DSGVTQTPKHLITATGQRVTLRCSPRSGDLSVYWYQQSLDQGLQFLIQYYNGEERAKGNILERFSAQQFPDLHSELNLSSLELGDSALYFCASSVDGLYGYTFGSGTRLTVV.

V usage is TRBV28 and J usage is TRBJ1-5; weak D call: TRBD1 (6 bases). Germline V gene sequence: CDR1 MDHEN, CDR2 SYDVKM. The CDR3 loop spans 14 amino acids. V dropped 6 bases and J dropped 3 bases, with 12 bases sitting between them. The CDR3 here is CASRPTGNNQPQHF. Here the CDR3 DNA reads TGTGCCAGCAGACCCACAGGGAACAATCAGCCCCAGCATTTT.

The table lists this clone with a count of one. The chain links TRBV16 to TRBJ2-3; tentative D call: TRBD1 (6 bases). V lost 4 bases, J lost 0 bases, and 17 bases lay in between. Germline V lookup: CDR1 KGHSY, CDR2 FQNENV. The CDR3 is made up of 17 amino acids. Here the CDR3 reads CASSRQGQPRSTDTQYF. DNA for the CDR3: TGTGCCAGCAGCCGACAAGGACAGCCGAGAAGCACAGATACGCAGTATTTT.

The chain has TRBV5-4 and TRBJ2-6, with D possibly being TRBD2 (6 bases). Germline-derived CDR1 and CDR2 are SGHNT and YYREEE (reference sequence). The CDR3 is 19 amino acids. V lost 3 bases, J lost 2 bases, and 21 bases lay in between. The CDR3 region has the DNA TGTGCCAGCAGCTATGCCGGGAGCAGGGTAAGGACTGGGGCCAACGTCCTGACTTTC. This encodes CASSYAGSRVRTGANVLTF.

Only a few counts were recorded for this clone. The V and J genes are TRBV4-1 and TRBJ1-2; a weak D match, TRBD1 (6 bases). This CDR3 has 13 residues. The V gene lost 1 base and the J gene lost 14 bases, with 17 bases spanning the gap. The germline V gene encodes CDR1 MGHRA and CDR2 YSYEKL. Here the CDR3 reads CASSQGWGHPGTF. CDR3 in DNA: TGCGCCAGCAGCCAAGGGTGGGGACACCCCGGGACCTTC.

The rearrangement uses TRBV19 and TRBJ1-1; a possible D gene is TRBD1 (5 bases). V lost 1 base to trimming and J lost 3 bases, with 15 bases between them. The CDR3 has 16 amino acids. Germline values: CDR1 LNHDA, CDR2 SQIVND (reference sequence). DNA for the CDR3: TGTGCCAGTAGTATAGGACCGGACCGGGGGTACACTGAAGCTTTCTTT. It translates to CASSIGPDRGYTEAFF. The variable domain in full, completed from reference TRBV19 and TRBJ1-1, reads DGGITQSPKYLFRKEGQNVTLSCEQNLNHDAMYWYRQDPGQGLRLIYYSQIVNDFQKGDIAEGYSVSREKKESFPLTVTSAQKNPTAFYLCASSIGPDRGYTEAFFGQGTRLTVV.

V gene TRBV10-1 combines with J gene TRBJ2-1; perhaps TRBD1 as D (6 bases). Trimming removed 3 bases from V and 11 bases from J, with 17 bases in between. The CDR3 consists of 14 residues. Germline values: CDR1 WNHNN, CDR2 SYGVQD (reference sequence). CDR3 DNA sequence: TGCGCCAGCAGTGACCCCTGGGCCGGACAGAAGCAGTTCTTC. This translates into CASSDPWAGQKQFF.

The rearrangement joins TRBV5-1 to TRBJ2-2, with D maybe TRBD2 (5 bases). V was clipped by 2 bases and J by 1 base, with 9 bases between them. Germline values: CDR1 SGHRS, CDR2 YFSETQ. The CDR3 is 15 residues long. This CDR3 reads CASSFGGLNTGELFF. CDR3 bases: TGCGCCAGCAGCTTTGGCGGGCTGAACACCGGGGAGCTGTTTTTT.

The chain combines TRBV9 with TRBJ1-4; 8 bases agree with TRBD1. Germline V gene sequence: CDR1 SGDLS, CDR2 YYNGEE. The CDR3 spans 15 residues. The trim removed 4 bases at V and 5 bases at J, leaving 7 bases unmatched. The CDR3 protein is CASSIGQGGNEKLFF. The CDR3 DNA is TGTGCCAGCAGCATCGGACAGGGAGGGAATGAAAAACTGTTTTTT.

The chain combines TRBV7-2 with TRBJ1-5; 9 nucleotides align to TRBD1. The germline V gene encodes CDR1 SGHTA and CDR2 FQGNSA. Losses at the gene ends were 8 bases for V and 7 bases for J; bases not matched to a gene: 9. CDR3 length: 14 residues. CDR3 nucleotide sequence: TGTGCCAGCGGGAAGGACAGGGGTTTCCAGCCCCAGCATTTT. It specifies CASGKDRGFQPQHF.

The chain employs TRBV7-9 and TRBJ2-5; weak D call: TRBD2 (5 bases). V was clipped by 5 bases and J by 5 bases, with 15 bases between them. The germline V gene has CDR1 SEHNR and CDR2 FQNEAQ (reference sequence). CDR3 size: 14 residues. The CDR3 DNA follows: TGTGCCAGCAGCCGGGGTAGGGAAAAGGAGACCCAGTACTTC. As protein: CASSRGREKETQYF.

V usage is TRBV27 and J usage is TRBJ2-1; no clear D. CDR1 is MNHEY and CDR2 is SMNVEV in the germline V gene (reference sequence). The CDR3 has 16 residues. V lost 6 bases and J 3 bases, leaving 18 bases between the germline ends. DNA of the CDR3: TGTGCCAGCAGAAAACTACAAGTCGGCGACTACAATGAGCAGTTCTTC. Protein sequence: CASRKLQVGDYNEQFF.

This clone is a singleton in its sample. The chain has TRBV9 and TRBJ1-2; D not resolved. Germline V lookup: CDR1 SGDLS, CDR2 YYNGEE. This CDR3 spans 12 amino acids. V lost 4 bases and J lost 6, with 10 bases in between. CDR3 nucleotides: TGTGCCAGCAGCCCCCGTATCGATGGCTACACCTTC. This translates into CASSPRIDGYTF.

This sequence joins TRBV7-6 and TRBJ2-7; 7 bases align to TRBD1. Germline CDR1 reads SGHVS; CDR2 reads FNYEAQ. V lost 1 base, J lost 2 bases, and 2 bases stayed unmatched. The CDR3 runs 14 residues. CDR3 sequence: CASSLGQGTYEQYF. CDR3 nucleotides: TGTGCCAGCAGCTTAGGACAGGGAACCTACGAGCAGTACTTC. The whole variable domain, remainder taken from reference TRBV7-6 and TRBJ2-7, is GAGVSQSPRYKVTKRGQDVALRCDPISGHVSLYWYRQALGQGPEFLTYFNYEAQQDKSGLPNDRFSAERPEGSISTLTIQRTEQRDSAMYRCASSLGQGTYEQYFGPGTRLTVT.

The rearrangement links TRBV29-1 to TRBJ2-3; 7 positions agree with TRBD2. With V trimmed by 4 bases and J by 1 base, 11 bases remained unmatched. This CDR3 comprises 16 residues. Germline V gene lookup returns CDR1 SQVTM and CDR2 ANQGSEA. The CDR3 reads CSVVGGSSGRTDTQYF. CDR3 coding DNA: TGCAGCGTTGTGGGGGGATCTAGCGGTCGCACAGATACGCAGTATTTT.